Described below is a single TCR beta chain sequence and its context. Looked up from germline, CDR1 is MNHEY and CDR2 is SMNVEV (reference sequence). Trimming removed 3 bases at V and 7 bases at J, with 13 bases between. The CDR3 extends over 14 amino acids. The sample belongs to a study of T-cell reconstitution after alpha-beta-depleted transplantation in children. Unique molecular identifiers were incorporated during preparation of the TCRbeta library. TCRdb used MiXCR to reprocess the PCR reads, holding one entry per CDR3 protein. Here the sample spans roughly 300,000 distinct CDR3 sequences, approximately 10% being singletons.

The chain links TRBV27 to TRBJ2-1; D gene uncertain. This specimen was PBMCs from the stem cell graft donor, taken from the stem cell graft. The clonotype originates from a human donor who donated a stem cell graft to a child with acute lymphoblastic leukemia. The CDR3 nucleotides read TGTGCCAGCAGTTTTGGCCGGCCCGTGAATGAGCAGTTCTTC. Protein product: CASSFGRPVNEQFF.